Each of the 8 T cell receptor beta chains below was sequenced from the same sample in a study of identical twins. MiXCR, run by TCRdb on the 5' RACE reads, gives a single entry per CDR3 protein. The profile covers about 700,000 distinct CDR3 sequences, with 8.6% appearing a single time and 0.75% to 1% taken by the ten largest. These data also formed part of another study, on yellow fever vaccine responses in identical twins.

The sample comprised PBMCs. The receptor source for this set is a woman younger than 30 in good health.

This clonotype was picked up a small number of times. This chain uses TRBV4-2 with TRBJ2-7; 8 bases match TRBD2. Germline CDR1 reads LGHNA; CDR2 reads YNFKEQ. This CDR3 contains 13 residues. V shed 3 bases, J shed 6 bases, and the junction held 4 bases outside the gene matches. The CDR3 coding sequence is TGTGCCAGCAGCCAGTGGCGGGAGGCCGAGCAGTACTTC. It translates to CASSQWREAEQYF.

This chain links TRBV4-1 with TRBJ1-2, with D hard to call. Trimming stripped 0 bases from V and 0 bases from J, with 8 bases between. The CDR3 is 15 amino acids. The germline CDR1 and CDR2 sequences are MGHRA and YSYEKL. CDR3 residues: CASSQERTANYGYTF. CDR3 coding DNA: TGCGCCAGCAGCCAAGAGAGGACTGCTAACTATGGCTACACCTTC.

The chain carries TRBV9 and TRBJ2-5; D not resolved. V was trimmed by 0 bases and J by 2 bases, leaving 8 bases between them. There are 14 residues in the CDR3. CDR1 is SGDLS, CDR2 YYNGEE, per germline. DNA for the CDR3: TGTGCCAGCAGCGTAGATCCGTTACAAGAGACCCAGTACTTC. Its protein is CASSVDPLQETQYF.

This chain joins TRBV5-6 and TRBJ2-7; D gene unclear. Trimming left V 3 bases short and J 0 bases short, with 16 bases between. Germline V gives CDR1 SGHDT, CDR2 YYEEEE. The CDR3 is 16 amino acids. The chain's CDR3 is CASSSRLWLTSYEQYF. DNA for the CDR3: TGTGCCAGCAGCTCCCGCCTTTGGCTCACCTCCTACGAGCAGTACTTC.

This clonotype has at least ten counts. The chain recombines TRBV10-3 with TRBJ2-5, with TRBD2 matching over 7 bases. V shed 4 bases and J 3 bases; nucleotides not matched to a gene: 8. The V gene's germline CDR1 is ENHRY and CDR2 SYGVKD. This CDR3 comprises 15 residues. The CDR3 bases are TGTGCCATCAGTGGGGGGGGAAACAAAAAAGAGACCCAGTACTTC. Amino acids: CAISGGGNKKETQYF.

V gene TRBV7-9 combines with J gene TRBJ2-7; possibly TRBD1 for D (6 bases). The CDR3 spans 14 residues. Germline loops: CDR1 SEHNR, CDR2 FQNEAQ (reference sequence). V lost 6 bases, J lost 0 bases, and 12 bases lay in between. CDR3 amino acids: CASREQGSSYEQYF. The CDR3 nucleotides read TGTGCCAGCAGGGAGCAGGGGAGCTCCTACGAGCAGTACTTC. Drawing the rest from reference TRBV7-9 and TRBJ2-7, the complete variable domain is DTGVSQNPRHKITKRGQNVTFRCDPISEHNRLYWYRQTLGQGPEFLTYFQNEAQLEKSRLLSDRFSAERPKGSFSTLEIQRTEQGDSAMYLCASREQGSSYEQYFGPGTRLTVT.

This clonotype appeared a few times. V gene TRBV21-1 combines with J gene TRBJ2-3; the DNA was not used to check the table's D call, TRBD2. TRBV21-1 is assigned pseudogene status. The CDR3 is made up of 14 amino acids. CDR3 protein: CARELAGPADTQYF. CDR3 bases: TGTGCCCGCGAACTAGCGGGGCCCGCAGATACGCAGTATTTT.

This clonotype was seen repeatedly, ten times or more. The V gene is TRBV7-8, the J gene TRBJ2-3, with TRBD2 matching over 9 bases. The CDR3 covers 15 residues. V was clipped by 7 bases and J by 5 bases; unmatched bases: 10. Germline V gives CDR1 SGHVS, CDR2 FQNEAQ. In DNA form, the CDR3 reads TGTGCCAGCACCCTTGGCGGGAGGGCCAGAGATACGCAGTATTTT. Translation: CASTLGGRARDTQYF.